Each of the 2 T cell receptor beta chains below was sequenced from the same sample in a study of blood T cell repertoires in COVID-19. The assay was immunoSEQ multiplex PCR, and TCRdb's table has in-frame clones only and misses some. The sample has 360,000 or so clones, approximately 89% seen once. Sequenced input: peripheral blood. The receptors shown here come from a woman aged 55-69 years with COVID-19, enrolled during active disease.

This sequence joins TRBV5-1 and TRBJ1-6, with unresolved D. The V end was cut by 1 base, the J end by 0 bases, with 5 bases between. Per the germline V gene, CDR1 is SGHRS and CDR2 is YFSETQ. CDR3 length: 15 residues. This CDR3 reads CASSLSSSYNSPLHF. The CDR3 nucleotides read TGCGCCAGCAGCTTGTCCAGCTCCTATAATTCACCCCTCCACTTT.

The chain is built from TRBV7-9 and TRBJ1-2; D may be TRBD1 (6 bases). V lost 5 bases and J 0 bases, leaving 13 bases between the germline ends. This CDR3 contains 15 residues. CDR1 and CDR2 (germline): SEHNR, FQNEAQ (reference sequence). CDR3 loop: CASSPGQQSNYGYTF. The CDR3 nucleotides are TGTGCCAGCAGCCCAGGACAGCAATCTAACTATGGCTACACCTTC.